A selection of T cell receptor beta chains follows, all from one sample in a study of blood T cell repertoires in COVID-19. Clones were read by immunoSEQ multiplex PCR, and TCRdb kept only the in-frame ones, dropping some. The table shows about 170,000 clones, with around 90% occurring only once. The material sequenced was peripheral blood. The receptors here all came from a young man with COVID-19, enrolled during active disease. Each CDR3 is given with its conserved first and last residue. The D gene is left open where the match is weak. Size is omitted from some rows. Given values are once, few, many or a class for expanded clones.

v_gene	abundance	d_gene	j_gene	CDR3aa	CDR3nt
TRBV28	NA	TRBD2	TRBJ2-1	CASRESGLAVNEQFF	TGTGCCAGCAGGGAATCGGGACTAGCGGTCAATGAGCAGTTCTTC
TRBV4-2	NA	TRBD2	TRBJ2-1	CASSQDLSLAGEGNEQFF	TGTGCCAGCAGCCAAGATTTAAGTTTAGCGGGAGAGGGCAATGAGCAGTTCTTC
TRBV28	NA	NA	TRBJ2-7	CASSLPGPDFLDYEQYF	TGTGCCAGCAGCTTACCTGGCCCGGACTTTCTTGACTACGAGCAGTACTTC
TRBV11-2	NA	NA	TRBJ2-7	CASSRRVGEIYEQYF	TGTGCCAGCAGCCGGCGGGTGGGAGAAATCTACGAGCAGTACTTC
TRBV7-9	NA	TRBD1	TRBJ1-1	CASSSQGQATEAFF	TGTGCCAGCAGCTCACAGGGGCAGGCCACTGAAGCTTTCTTT
TRBV2	NA	TRBD1	TRBJ2-7	CASSEDRDSYEQYF	TGTGCCAGCAGTGAAGACCGGGACAGTTACGAGCAGTACTTC
TRBV18	NA	TRBD1	TRBJ2-7	CASVLGGSDEQYF	TGTGCCAGCGTCTTAGGGGGCTCGGACGAGCAGTACTTC
TRBV19	once	NA	TRBJ1-5	CASTPFVGLNQPQHF	TGTGCCAGTACCCCGTTCGTGGGGCTCAATCAGCCCCAGCATTTT
TRBV6-5	NA	TRBD1	TRBJ2-7	CASSTRTGLTYEQYF	TGTGCCAGCAGTACCCGGACAGGGCTAACCTACGAGCAGTACTTC
TRBV30	once	NA	TRBJ1-3	CAWSVESPSGNTIYF	TGTGCCTGGAGTGTGGAGTCGCCCTCTGGAAACACCATATATTTT
TRBV12-5	NA	TRBD1	TRBJ1-1	CASGLAFTGDRMNTEAFF	TGTGCTAGTGGTTTGGCTTTCACAGGGGACCGGATGAACACTGAAGCTTTCTTT
TRBV28	once	NA	TRBJ2-2	CASSPQGGSNTGELFF	TGTGCCAGCAGTCCCCAGGGGGGCTCGAACACCGGGGAGCTGTTTTTT
TRBV10-3	NA	NA	TRBJ1-2	CAISEPSTDGYTF	TGTGCCATCAGTGAGCCTTCCACGGATGGCTACACCTTC
TRBV5-6	NA	NA	TRBJ2-7	CASSPFRGGEQYF	TGTGCCAGCAGCCCCTTTAGGGGAGGCGAGCAGTACTTC
TRBV24-1	once	TRBD2	TRBJ2-1	CATSDLASGTQQFF	TGTGCCACCAGTGATTTGGCTAGCGGGACCCAGCAGTTCTTC
TRBV7-8	few	TRBD1	TRBJ1-6	CASSPLGTGASPLHF	TGTGCCAGCAGCCCCTTGGGGACAGGGGCCTCACCCCTCCACTTT
TRBV5-5	NA	NA	TRBJ2-2	CASSPGGRNTGELFF	TGTGCCAGCAGCCCTGGGGGCAGGAACACCGGGGAGCTGTTTTTT
TRBV19	NA	TRBD1	TRBJ1-4	CASRSTRQGTSNEKLLF	TGTGCCAGTAGGTCCACCCGACAGGGGACGTCTAATGAAAAACTGCTTTTT
TRBV15	NA	TRBD2	TRBJ2-7	CATSRLAGQNEQYF	TGTGCCACCAGCAGACTAGCGGGACAGAACGAGCAGTACTTC
TRBV7-2	NA	TRBD1	TRBJ2-1	CASSFGQGNEQFF	TGTGCCAGCAGCTTTGGACAGGGCAATGAGCAGTTCTTC
TRBV9	NA	NA	TRBJ2-1	CASSVEAGGDNEQFF	TGTGCCAGCAGCGTAGAAGCGGGCGGGGACAATGAGCAGTTCTTC
TRBV6-2/TRBV6-3	NA	NA	TRBJ2-7	CASSYGTPNSYEQYF	TGTGCCAGCAGTTACGGGACACCCAACTCCTACGAGCAGTACTTC
TRBV5-1	NA	TRBD1	TRBJ2-5	CASSRGQGQETQYF	TGCGCCAGCAGCCGGGGACAGGGTCAAGAGACCCAGTACTTC
TRBV2	NA	NA	TRBJ1-5	CASSARAAQPQHF	TGTGCCAGCAGTGCCAGGGCTGCGCAGCCCCAGCATTTT
TRBV25-1	NA	NA	TRBJ2-7	CASSEYRGGFRVEQYF	TGTGCCAGCAGTGAATATAGGGGGGGTTTTCGGGTCGAGCAGTACTTC
TRBV25-1	once	TRBD2	TRBJ2-1	CASSELIGWEGHGEQFF	TGTGCCAGCAGTGAATTAATCGGGTGGGAGGGGCATGGTGAGCAGTTCTTC